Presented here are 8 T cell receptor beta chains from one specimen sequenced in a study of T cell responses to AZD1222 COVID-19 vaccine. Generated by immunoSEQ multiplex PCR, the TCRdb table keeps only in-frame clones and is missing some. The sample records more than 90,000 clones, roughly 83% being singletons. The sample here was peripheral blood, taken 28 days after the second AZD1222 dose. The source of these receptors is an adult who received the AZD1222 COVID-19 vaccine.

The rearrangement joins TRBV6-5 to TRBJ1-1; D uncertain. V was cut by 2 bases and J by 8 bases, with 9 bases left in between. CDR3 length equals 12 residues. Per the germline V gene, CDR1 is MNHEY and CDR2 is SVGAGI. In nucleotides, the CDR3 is TGTGCCAGCAGTTACCCTCGGGAGGAAGCTTTCTTT. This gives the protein CASSYPREEAFF.

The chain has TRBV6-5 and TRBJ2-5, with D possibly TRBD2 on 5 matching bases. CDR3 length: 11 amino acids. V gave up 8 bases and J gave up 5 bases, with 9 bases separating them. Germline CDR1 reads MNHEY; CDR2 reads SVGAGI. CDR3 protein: CASGEWETQYF. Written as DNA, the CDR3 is TGTGCCAGCGGGGAGTGGGAGACCCAGTACTTC.

CDR3 amino acids: CASSLLSNQPQHF. In nucleotides, the CDR3 is TGCGCCAGCAGCCTCTTGAGCAATCAGCCCCAGCATTTT. This chain uses TRBV23-1 with TRBJ1-5; D gene ambiguous. TRBV23-1 counts as an open reading frame of uncertain function. The CDR3 loop spans 13 amino acids. Deletions cut 6 bases from V and 1 base from J, with 7 bases between.

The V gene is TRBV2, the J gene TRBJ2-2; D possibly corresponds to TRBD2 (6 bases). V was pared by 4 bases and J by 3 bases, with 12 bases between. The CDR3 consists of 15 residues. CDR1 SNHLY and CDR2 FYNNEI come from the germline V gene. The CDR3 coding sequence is TGTGCCAGCAGTGCTGAAGGCGGGGACACCGGGGAGCTGTTTTTT. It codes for CASSAEGGDTGELFF.

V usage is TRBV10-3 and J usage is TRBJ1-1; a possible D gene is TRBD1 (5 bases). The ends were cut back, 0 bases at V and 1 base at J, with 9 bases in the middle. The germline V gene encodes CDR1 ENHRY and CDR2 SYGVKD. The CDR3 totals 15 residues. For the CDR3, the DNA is TGTGCCATCAGTGAGTCGACAGCTAAGAACACTGAAGCTTTCTTT. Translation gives CAISESTAKNTEAFF.

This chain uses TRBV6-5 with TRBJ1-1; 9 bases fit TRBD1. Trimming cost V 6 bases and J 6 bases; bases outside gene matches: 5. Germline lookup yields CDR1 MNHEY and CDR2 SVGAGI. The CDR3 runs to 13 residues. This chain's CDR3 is CASSGQGTSEAFF. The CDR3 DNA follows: TGTGCCAGCAGCGGACAGGGGACGTCTGAAGCTTTCTTT.

DNA for the CDR3: TGTGCCAGCAGCAAATTTCGGTCTAACTCTGGAAACACCATATATTTT. Its protein is CASSKFRSNSGNTIYF. The chain recombines TRBV21-1 with TRBJ1-3. TRBV21-1 has pseudogene status. The CDR3 is made up of 16 amino acids.

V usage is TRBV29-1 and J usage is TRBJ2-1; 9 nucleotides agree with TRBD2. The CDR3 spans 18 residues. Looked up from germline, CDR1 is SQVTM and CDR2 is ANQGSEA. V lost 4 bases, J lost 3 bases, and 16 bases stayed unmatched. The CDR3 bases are TGCAGCGTTGGAACCCCTCTTGGCGGGGGGGCCCACTACAATGAGCAGTTCTTC. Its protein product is CSVGTPLGGGAHYNEQFF.